Below are 30 T cell receptor beta chains sequenced from a single sample in a study of T cell changes during pregnancy in multiple sclerosis. Data came from immunoSEQ multiplex PCR; TCRdb stores just in-frame clones and leaves some out. The table has roughly 64,000 clones, around nine tenths seen once. The specimen was peripheral blood, collected in the second trimester of pregnancy. All receptors derive from a female donor with multiple sclerosis, enrolled in a pregnancy study.

V gene TRBV18 combines with J gene TRBJ2-1, with a possible D match to TRBD1 (6 bases). The CDR3 runs 14 residues. CDR1 KGHSH and CDR2 LQKENI come from the germline V gene. Trimming removed 3 bases from V and 0 bases from J, with 6 bases in between. The CDR3 protein is CASSPDSSYNEQFF. Here the CDR3 DNA reads TGTGCCAGCTCACCGGACAGCTCCTACAATGAGCAGTTCTTC. Looking up the rest from reference TRBV18 and TRBJ2-1 gives the full variable domain: NAGVMQNPRHLVRRRGQEARLRCSPMKGHSHVYWYRQLPEEGLKFMVYLQKENIIDESGMPKERFSAEFPKEGPSILRIQQVVRGDSAAYFCASSPDSSYNEQFFGPGTRLTVL.

This rearrangement joins TRBV18 to TRBJ2-5; a possible D gene is TRBD1 (6 bases). Germline V gene lookup returns CDR1 KGHSH and CDR2 LQKENI. CDR3 length: 16 residues. V shed 0 bases and J shed 5 bases, with 16 bases lying between them. The CDR3: CASSPPAGAPRETQYF. DNA for the CDR3: TGTGCCAGCTCACCACCCGCAGGGGCCCCGAGGGAGACCCAGTACTTC.

The V call is TRBV27, the J call TRBJ2-2; 8 positions agree with TRBD1. The CDR3 runs to 14 residues. Germline CDR1 and CDR2: MNHEY and SMNVEV (reference sequence). The V and J ends lost 4 bases and 6 bases, in that order; junction bases with no gene match: 4. In DNA form, the CDR3 reads TGTGCCAGCAGTTGGACAGGGCCCCCCGGGGAGCTGTTTTTT. This translates into CASSWTGPPGELFF.

This clone was seen only once. V is TRBV27 and J is TRBJ2-1; D is possibly TRBD2 (6 bases). V lost 7 bases to trimming and J lost 7 bases, with 20 bases between them. This CDR3 comprises 15 residues. Germline V gives CDR1 MNHEY, CDR2 SMNVEV (reference sequence). CDR3 residues: CASTLHGSRGNEQFF. CDR3 coding DNA: TGTGCCAGCACCCTCCACGGGAGCCGCGGGAATGAGCAGTTCTTC.

This chain links TRBV9 with TRBJ1-3; 8 bases agree with TRBD1. Germline V CDR1 and CDR2: SGDLS, YYNGEE. J lost 2 bases, V lost 4 bases, and 8 bases had no gene match. The CDR3 covers 16 residues. The CDR3 nucleotides are TGTGCCAGCAGCCTGTCGACAGGGGAGACTGGAAACACCATATATTTT. Protein: CASSLSTGETGNTIYF.

The chain employs TRBV30 and TRBJ1-1, with D unresolved. V gave up 5 bases and J gave up 9 bases, with 16 bases separating them. CDR3 length: 12 amino acids. Germline-derived CDR1 and CDR2 are GTSNPN and SVGIG (reference sequence). The chain's CDR3 is CAWQSGGMKAFF. The CDR3 DNA sequence: TGTGCCTGGCAATCCGGCGGAATGAAAGCTTTCTTT.

The chain combines TRBV18 with TRBJ1-1; 8 bases match TRBD1. The CDR3 loop spans 18 amino acids. Germline loops: CDR1 KGHSH, CDR2 LQKENI. J was trimmed by 0 bases and V by 6 bases; bases with no gene match: 15. The CDR3 region is CASSQSRDRLGMNTEAFF. As DNA, the CDR3 is TGTGCCAGCTCTCAGTCCCGGGACAGGTTGGGGATGAACACTGAAGCTTTCTTT.

V usage is TRBV5-1 and J usage is TRBJ2-2; 7 bases fit TRBD2. This CDR3 has 16 amino acids. Germline CDR1 reads SGHRS; CDR2 reads YFSETQ. The junction had 16 bases not matched to a gene; V was cut back by 8 bases and J by 6 bases. The CDR3 reads CASGVLERDFSGELFF. The CDR3 bases are TGCGCCAGTGGCGTGCTTGAGCGGGATTTTTCCGGGGAGCTGTTTTTT.

The chain has TRBV12-5 and TRBJ1-4, with D possibly TRBD1 on 5 matching bases. Looked up from germline, CDR1 is LGHNT and CDR2 is FRNRAP. Trimming cost V 5 bases and J 2 bases, with 12 bases left between them. CDR3 size: 15 residues. The CDR3 reads CASGRQGKTNEKLFF. The CDR3 DNA reads as TGTGCTAGTGGTCGCCAGGGTAAGACTAATGAAAAACTGTTTTTT.

Of note for this clone: The same CDR3 also results from other DNA sequences found in this sample. The chain carries TRBV2 and TRBJ2-2; 8 bases line up with TRBD2. V was clipped by 6 bases and J by 4 bases; unmatched bases: 10. The CDR3 covers 16 residues. Germline V gives CDR1 SNHLY, CDR2 FYNNEI. Here the CDR3 DNA reads TGTGCCAGCAGGCCGGGGCTAGCGGGTGGCACCGGGGAGCTGTTTTTT. Residues: CASRPGLAGGTGELFF.

The rearrangement links TRBV15 to TRBJ1-5, with 7 positions matching TRBD1. The germline gives CDR1 LNHNV, CDR2 YYDKDF (reference sequence). The length of the CDR3 is 17 residues. Germline trimming cut 0 bases from V and 1 base from J; bases unmatched to any gene: 6. The CDR3: CATSRDIDRVSNQPQHF. The CDR3, as DNA: TGTGCCACCAGCAGAGATATCGACAGGGTCAGCAATCAGCCCCAGCATTTT.

The V gene is TRBV18, the J gene TRBJ2-3; the D gene is possibly TRBD2 (6 bases). This CDR3 is built from 14 residues. Germline-derived CDR1 and CDR2 are KGHSH and LQKENI. V was pared by 6 bases and J by 4 bases, with 14 bases between. DNA for the CDR3: TGTGCCAGCTCCCCGGCGACTAGGGCAGATACGCAGTATTTT. As protein: CASSPATRADTQYF.

V and J are TRBV5-1 and TRBJ2-7, with D possibly TRBD1 on 6 matching bases. Looked up from germline, CDR1 is SGHRS and CDR2 is YFSETQ. This CDR3 spans 15 amino acids. Trimming cost V 2 bases and J 0 bases, with 12 bases left between them. In nucleotides, the CDR3 is TGCGCCAGCAGCTTAGGACAGCTCGCCTCCTACGAGCAGTACTTC. Protein sequence: CASSLGQLASYEQYF.

This chain uses TRBV4-1 with TRBJ2-6; TRBD1 is a possible D gene (6 bases). CDR1 and CDR2 (germline): MGHRA, YSYEKL. This CDR3 spans 16 amino acids. Trimming shortened V by 4 bases and J by 3 bases, and 13 bases separated the two germline ends. The CDR3: CASSREQGSGANVLTF. The CDR3, as DNA: TGCGCCAGCAGCCGAGAACAGGGAAGTGGGGCCAACGTCCTGACTTTC.

A word on this clone: Germline and junction disagree at one end, which may indicate a read error. The chain combines TRBV7-7 with TRBJ1-1, with 10 bases identical to TRBD1. Looked up from germline, CDR1 is SSHAT and CDR2 is FNYEAQ (reference sequence). CDR3 size: 14 residues. The CDR3 DNA reads TGTGCTAGCAGCGACCTCCGGGACAGGGGCGTAACTTTCTTT. It encodes CASSDLRDRGVTFF.

The J gene is TRBJ1-1, the V gene TRBV28; 9 bases are shared with TRBD1. Germline CDR1 reads MDHEN; CDR2 reads SYDVKM. CDR3 length equals 14 residues. V lost 6 bases, J lost 1 base, and 3 bases stayed unmatched. For the CDR3, the DNA is TGTGCCAGCAGGGGGACAGGGCGGAACACTGAAGCTTTCTTT. This sequence encodes CASRGTGRNTEAFF. Complete variable domain (other parts from reference TRBV28 and TRBJ1-1): DVKVTQSSRYLVKRTGEKVFLECVQDMDHENMFWYRQDPGLGLRLIYFSYDVKMKEKGDIPEGYSVSREKKERFSLILESASTNQTSMYLCASRGTGRNTEAFFGQGTRLTVV.

The genes are TRBV10-2 and TRBJ2-1, with 13 nucleotides matching TRBD2. Looked up from germline, CDR1 is WSHSY and CDR2 is SAAADI. The CDR3 has 14 amino acids. Germline trimming cut 8 bases from V and 5 bases from J; bases unmatched to any gene: 3. The DNA for the CDR3 is TGCGCCAGCGCCGGACTAGCGGGAGACAATGAGCAGTTCTTC. Its protein is CASAGLAGDNEQFF.

This clone appeared a few times. The CDR3 DNA follows: TGTGCCAGCAGCTTAGGTACGACTGGTACTGAAGCTTTCTTT. The encoded protein is CASSLGTTGTEAFF. The rearrangement links TRBV5-6 to TRBJ1-1; no clear D gene. Trimming took 2 bases from V and 5 from J, leaving 13 bases between them. The CDR3 loop spans 14 amino acids. Germline values: CDR1 SGHDT, CDR2 YYEEEE.

In its sample, this clone was seen a few times. J is TRBJ1-4 and V is TRBV5-1, with 8 bases lining up with TRBD1. V lost 7 bases and J lost 5; bases outside the gene matches: 13. The CDR3 runs 16 residues. Germline CDR1 SGHRS, CDR2 YFSETQ. The CDR3 here is CASRWGRGLTNEKLFF. The CDR3 DNA follows: TGCGCCAGCCGGTGGGGCAGGGGGCTCACAAATGAAAAACTGTTTTTT. The full variable domain, its missing parts supplied by reference TRBV5-1 and TRBJ1-4, is KAGVTQTPRYLIKTRGQQVTLSCSPISGHRSVSWYQQTPGQGLQFLFEYFSETQRNKGNFPGRFSGRQFSNSRSEMNVSTLELGDSALYLCASRWGRGLTNEKLFFGSGTQLSVL.

This clone was counted once. The chain has TRBV5-1 and TRBJ2-7, with D tentatively TRBD1 (6 bases). The CDR3 is 13 amino acids. The germline V gene has CDR1 SGHRS and CDR2 YFSETQ. V was clipped by 3 bases and J by 7 bases, with 14 bases between them. The CDR3 spells CASSYEQGLEQYF. Written as DNA, the CDR3 is TGCGCCAGCAGCTATGAACAGGGTCTGGAGCAGTACTTC.

This chain joins TRBV2 and TRBJ2-1; 8 positions match TRBD2. V shed 4 bases and J 7 bases; nucleotides not matched to a gene: 6. Looked up from germline, CDR1 is SNHLY and CDR2 is FYNNEI. CDR3 length: 14 amino acids. For the CDR3, the DNA is TGTGCCAGCAGTGGGCGACTAGCGCAGAATGAGCAGTTCTTC. Translated: CASSGRLAQNEQFF.

J is TRBJ2-7 and V is TRBV5-1; 12 nucleotides align to TRBD1. CDR1 is SGHRS, CDR2 YFSETQ, per germline. With V trimmed by 6 bases and J by 6 bases, 10 bases remained unmatched. The CDR3 covers 15 residues. The CDR3 here is CASMGQGAPESEQYF. The CDR3 nucleotides read TGCGCCAGCATGGGACAGGGGGCCCCGGAATCCGAGCAGTACTTC.

This clone was picked up one time. The V and J genes are TRBV10-1 and TRBJ2-2; 8 nucleotides align to TRBD1. There are 16 residues in the CDR3. V was clipped by 4 bases and J by 6 bases; unmatched bases: 10. Looked up from germline, CDR1 is WNHNN and CDR2 is SYGVQD (reference sequence). The CDR3 is CASSGTGTGLSGELFF. In DNA form, the CDR3 reads TGCGCCAGCAGTGGGACCGGGACAGGTTTGTCCGGGGAGCTGTTTTTT.

This clone was counted between two and nine times. The chain is built from TRBV2 and TRBJ1-1, with a possible D match to TRBD1 (5 bases). The CDR3 spans 15 residues. Germline V gene data show CDR1 as SNHLY and CDR2 as FYNNEI. Trimming took off 6 bases at V and 3 bases at J, with 17 bases between the two ends. This CDR3 is CASSDVGALDTEAFF. CDR3 DNA sequence: TGTGCCAGCAGCGATGTTGGGGCGTTGGACACTGAAGCTTTCTTT.

The chain employs TRBV16 and TRBJ2-5, with D possibly matching TRBD2 (6 bases). V was cut by 4 bases and J by 5 bases, with 11 bases left in between. The CDR3 is 13 amino acids. CDR1 and CDR2 (germline): KGHSY, FQNENV. The CDR3 spells CASSPAGGETQYF. In DNA, the CDR3 is TGTGCCAGCAGCCCGGCCGGGGGTGAGACCCAGTACTTC.

This chain uses TRBV19 with TRBJ2-1, with 7 bases fitting TRBD2. CDR1 and CDR2 from the germline V gene are LNHDA and SQIVND (reference sequence). V shed 3 bases and J 12 bases; nucleotides not matched to a gene: 11. This CDR3 has 14 amino acids. Here the CDR3 DNA reads TGTGCCAGTAGTATTGGCGGGGAGGGGAGAGCGCAGTTCTTC. This encodes CASSIGGEGRAQFF.

The J gene is TRBJ2-5, the V gene TRBV21-1; the DNA was not compared with TRBD2, the D call given in the table. TRBV21-1 is tagged as a pseudogene. CDR3 size: 21 residues. For the CDR3, the DNA is TGTGCCAGCAGCAGGCCTTTAAACACTAGCGGGAGGGCCGTTCGGAGAGAGACCCAGTACTTC. It translates to CASSRPLNTSGRAVRRETQYF.

V usage is TRBV5-4 and J usage is TRBJ1-2; 9 nucleotides agree with TRBD1. Trimming cost V 2 bases and J 4 bases; bases outside gene matches: 3. Germline V gene data show CDR1 as SGHNT and CDR2 as YYREEE (reference sequence). This CDR3 has 14 residues. The CDR3 DNA sequence: TGTGCCAGCAGCTTACAGGGGGCGGGCTATGGCTACACCTTC. This sequence encodes CASSLQGAGYGYTF.

This chain links TRBV6-4 with TRBJ2-3, with 11 bases that match TRBD2. This CDR3 region has 15 residues. J was trimmed by 3 bases and V by 5 bases; bases with no gene match: 4. Germline-derived CDR1 and CDR2 are MRHNA and SNTAGT. CDR3 nucleotides: TGTGCCAGCAGTCTAGCGGGAGGAGGGACAGATACGCAGTATTTT. Its translation is CASSLAGGGTDTQYF.

The V and J genes are TRBV5-6 and TRBJ2-5; TRBD2 matches 7 bases. This CDR3 contains 16 residues. V lost 2 bases, J lost 2 bases, and 9 bases stayed unmatched. Germline V CDR1 and CDR2: SGHDT, YYEEEE. CDR3 coding DNA: TGTGCCAGCAGCTTCTCGCGGGAGCGTAGGCAAGAGACCCAGTACTTC. Translated: CASSFSRERRQETQYF.